A single sample gave rise to the 21 T cell receptor beta chains below, sequenced in a study of blood T cell repertoires in COVID-19. This table comes from immunoSEQ multiplex PCR, and its TCRdb copy is limited to in-frame clones, with some not included. Among approximately 200,000 clones listed, roughly 85% were seen once. Sequencing was done on a sample of peripheral blood. The receptors derive from a woman younger than 45 with acute or convalescent COVID-19.

V gene TRBV24-1 combines with J gene TRBJ2-3, with 11 bases that match TRBD2. V was pared by 9 bases and J by 7 bases, with 8 bases of the junction left unmatched. This CDR3 comprises 14 residues. Germline V gives CDR1 KGHDR, CDR2 SFDVKD. This chain's CDR3 is CATGSGGGRNTQYF. CDR3 nucleotide sequence: TGTGCCACCGGTAGCGGGGGGGGAAGAAATACGCAGTATTTT.

This CDR3 is CASSERVMNTEAFF. In nucleotides, the CDR3 is TGTGCCAGCAGTGAGAGGGTCATGAACACTGAAGCTTTCTTT. V usage is TRBV2 and J usage is TRBJ1-1; D call uncertain. Germline values: CDR1 SNHLY, CDR2 FYNNEI. This CDR3 is 14 amino acids long. Trimming shortened V by 3 bases and J by 0 bases, and 8 bases separated the two germline ends.

This chain uses TRBV6-5 with TRBJ1-1; 7 positions agree with TRBD1. The V gene's germline CDR1 is MNHEY and CDR2 SVGAGI. The CDR3 is 14 residues long. The J segment lost 0 bases and the V segment lost 6 bases, leaving 4 bases of the junction unmatched. This CDR3 is CASSHRGMNTEAFF. CDR3 bases: TGTGCCAGCAGCCACAGGGGAATGAACACTGAAGCTTTCTTT.

Only one count was recorded for this clone. This chain links TRBV5-1 with TRBJ2-7; 8 bases match TRBD1. The CDR3 loop spans 14 amino acids. Unmatched junction bases numbered 9, after V lost 5 bases and J lost 5 bases. Germline V gene data show CDR1 as SGHRS and CDR2 as YFSETQ. CDR3: CASRTGTGLNEQYF. The CDR3 region has the DNA TGCGCCAGCAGAACCGGGACAGGCCTGAACGAGCAGTACTTC.

This clone was found many times. This sequence joins TRBV4-3 and TRBJ2-5; no definite D call. Germline lookup yields CDR1 LGHNA and CDR2 YSLEER. The CDR3 sequence is 13 residues long. V was pared by 2 bases and J by 5 bases, with 9 bases between. The CDR3 is CASSQIFGETQYF. Here the CDR3 DNA reads TGCGCCAGCAGCCAAATTTTCGGGGAGACCCAGTACTTC.

V is TRBV6-5 and J is TRBJ1-2; D possibly corresponds to TRBD1 (5 bases). CDR1 and CDR2 from the germline V gene are MNHEY and SVGAGI. Deletions cut 6 bases from V and 7 bases from J, with 15 bases between. The CDR3 loop spans 13 amino acids. Written as DNA, the CDR3 is TGTGCCAGCAGCCCCCGGGACTTAGGTGGCTACACCTTC. Protein product: CASSPRDLGGYTF.

The chain uses TRBV28 and TRBJ1-4, with D hard to call. Germline CDR1 MDHEN, CDR2 SYDVKM. V gave up 6 bases and J gave up 0 bases, with 11 bases separating them. The CDR3 covers 15 residues. The DNA for the CDR3 is TGTGCCAGCAGCCCCCGGGGAGCAACTAATGAAAAACTGTTTTTT. Its protein product is CASSPRGATNEKLFF.

J is TRBJ2-2 and V is TRBV5-5, with D uncertain. CDR3 length: 14 residues. Trimming took off 4 bases at V and 5 bases at J, with 12 bases between the two ends. The V gene's germline CDR1 is SGHKS and CDR2 YYEKEE (reference sequence). Here the CDR3 reads CASSVLSGTGELFF. CDR3 bases: TGTGCCAGCAGCGTACTTTCCGGGACCGGGGAGCTGTTTTTT.

This rearrangement joins TRBV5-4 to TRBJ1-1; maybe TRBD1 (6 bases). Per the germline V gene, CDR1 is SGHNT and CDR2 is YYREEE (reference sequence). V was trimmed by 0 bases and J by 3 bases, leaving 12 bases between them. CDR3 size: 15 residues. The CDR3 DNA follows: TGTGCCAGCAGCTTGGCGGTTAACAGGGACACTGAAGCTTTCTTT. This sequence encodes CASSLAVNRDTEAFF.

The V and J genes are TRBV28 and TRBJ1-1; 9 nucleotides match TRBD1. Germline values: CDR1 MDHEN, CDR2 SYDVKM. This CDR3 spans 14 amino acids. Losses at the gene ends were 6 bases for V and 9 bases for J; bases not matched to a gene: 11. The CDR3 sequence is CASRYPGQGFQAFF. The CDR3 nucleotides are TGTGCCAGCAGATATCCGGGACAGGGATTCCAAGCTTTCTTT.

The chain joins TRBV11-1 to TRBJ1-6, with 8 bases fitting TRBD1. V shed 3 bases, J shed 10 bases, and the junction held 11 bases outside the gene matches. Germline V gives CDR1 SGHAT, CDR2 FQDESV (reference sequence). The CDR3 totals 16 residues. The CDR3, as DNA: TGTGCCAGCAGCTTGCTCCCTCAGGGGGCCATATCACCCCTCCACTTT. It yields the protein CASSLLPQGAISPLHF.

This clone was counted between two and nine times. The chain has TRBV11-1 and TRBJ1-4, with TRBD1 as a possible D gene (6 bases). The germline V and J ends were trimmed by 5 bases and 5 bases, with 15 bases remaining between them. Per the germline V gene, CDR1 is SGHAT and CDR2 is FQDESV (reference sequence). This CDR3 is built from 15 residues. CDR3 sequence reads: CASSARRGGNEKLFF. The DNA of the CDR3 is TGTGCCAGCAGCGCTCGACGAGGGGGAAATGAAAAACTGTTTTTT.

V gene TRBV6-5 combines with J gene TRBJ2-7, with D maybe TRBD1 (5 bases). Trimming removed 8 bases from V and 3 bases from J, with 14 bases in between. This CDR3 comprises 13 residues. Germline assignment: CDR1 MNHEY and CDR2 SVGAGI. The CDR3 DNA is TGTGCCAGCGCTAACAGGATCGACTACGAGCAGTACTTC. Translation: CASANRIDYEQYF.

The chain is built from TRBV6-5 and TRBJ1-2, with D possibly being TRBD1 (5 bases). V was shortened by 1 base and J by 2 bases, with 11 bases between the two germline ends. Germline CDR1 and CDR2: MNHEY and SVGAGI. There are 15 residues in the CDR3. The CDR3 reads CASSYYSGLNYGYTF. As DNA, the CDR3 is TGTGCCAGCAGTTACTATTCAGGGCTGAACTATGGCTACACCTTC.

CDR3 sequence reads: CASRRLAGNTDTQYF. The CDR3 DNA follows: TGTGCCAGCAGGCGACTAGCGGGGAACACAGATACGCAGTATTTT. This chain links TRBV7-2 with TRBJ2-3, with TRBD2 matching 11 bases. The length of the CDR3 is 15 residues. From germline, CDR1 is SGHTA and CDR2 FQGNSA. V trimming: 6 bases; J trimming: 2 bases; junction bases outside the gene matches: 4.

V usage is TRBV3-1 (or the pseudogene TRBV3-2) and J usage is TRBJ2-7, with 8 bases matching TRBD1. With 0 bases clipped from V and 3 bases from J, the junction kept 4 bases outside the gene matches. Germline V gene lookup returns CDR1 LGHDT and CDR2 YNNKEL (reference sequence). The CDR3 spans 15 residues. The CDR3 DNA reads TGTGCCAGCAGCCAAGACGGGACAGGCGTCTACGAGCAGTACTTC. Its protein product is CASSQDGTGVYEQYF.

The rearrangement links TRBV11-2 to TRBJ1-1, with D perhaps TRBD1 (5 bases). The germline CDR1 and CDR2 sequences are SGHAT and FQNNGV. The CDR3 has 16 residues. V lost 7 bases to trimming and J lost 3 bases, with 21 bases between them. This CDR3 reads CASIPSFRGIDTEAFF. The CDR3 region has the DNA TGTGCCAGCATCCCCTCATTCCGGGGGATTGACACTGAAGCTTTCTTT.

This rearrangement joins TRBV2 to TRBJ1-2, with D uncertain. Per germline, CDR1 SNHLY and CDR2 FYNNEI. Deletions cut 8 bases from V and 2 bases from J, with 15 bases between. The CDR3 totals 14 residues. CDR3 residues: CASLRDPANYGYTF. Here the CDR3 DNA reads TGTGCCAGCTTGCGCGACCCAGCGAACTATGGCTACACCTTC.

The chain is built from TRBV11-3 and TRBJ2-2, with D possibly being TRBD1 (5 bases). V was clipped by 5 bases and J by 5 bases, with 15 bases between them. CDR3 length equals 15 residues. CDR1 and CDR2 (germline): SGHNT, YENEEA. The CDR3 region is CASSHPVGQTGELFF. CDR3 nucleotides: TGTGCCAGCAGCCATCCCGTGGGGCAAACCGGGGAGCTGTTTTTT. Filled out from reference TRBV11-3 and TRBJ2-2, the complete variable domain reads EAGVVQSPRYKIIEKKQPVAFWCNPISGHNTLYWYLQNLGQGPELLIRYENEEAVDDSQLPKDRFSAERLKGVDSTLKIQPAELGDSAVYLCASSHPVGQTGELFFGEGSRLTVL.

This clone was seen only once. The chain couples TRBV10-3 to TRBJ1-2; 8 nucleotides agree with TRBD1. Germline assignment: CDR1 ENHRY and CDR2 SYGVKD. This CDR3 region has 15 residues. Unmatched junction bases numbered 6, after V lost 2 bases and J lost 4 bases. Written as DNA, the CDR3 is TGTGCCATCAGTGAGGGATGGACAGGGAGCTATGGCTACACCTTC. As protein: CAISEGWTGSYGYTF.

This clone was seen a single time. The chain links TRBV5-1 to TRBJ2-3; D is possibly TRBD2 (5 bases). Germline V gene data show CDR1 as SGHRS and CDR2 as YFSETQ. The CDR3 length is 17 residues. Trimming removed 2 bases at V and 5 bases at J, with 21 bases between. The chain's CDR3 is CASSFLWVGGDGDTQYF. The CDR3 region has the DNA TGCGCCAGCAGCTTCCTTTGGGTAGGAGGTGATGGAGATACGCAGTATTTT.